This T cell receptor beta chain was sequenced during a study of CD8 T cells in Susac syndrome. After extraction with the RNeasy kit, 0.5 to 1 ug of the RNA was reverse transcribed using random hexamers. Across 54 Vbeta and 13 Jbeta, immunoSEQ multiplex PCR amplified TCR beta CDR3. TCRdb called the immunoSEQ multiplex PCR reads again in MiXCR, with one record for every CDR3 protein. The repertoire holds about 250,000 distinct CDR3 sequences, with just over 90% as singletons. V was pared by 3 bases and J by 4 bases, with 9 bases of the junction left unmatched. The germline gives CDR1 DFQATT, CDR2 SNEGSKA (reference sequence). This CDR3 is built from 15 residues.

The source material was CD4+ T cells from PBMCs. This rearrangement joins TRBV20-1 to TRBJ2-5; 9 nucleotides match TRBD1. The receptor's source is a human donor with multiple sclerosis. Here the CDR3 DNA reads TGCAGTGCTAGCCCGGGACAGGGACAGGGAGAGACCCAGTACTTC. This sequence encodes CSASPGQGQGETQYF.